Listed here are 26 T cell receptor beta chains from one sample, sequenced in a study of siplizumab effects on memory and regulatory T cells. Sequencing used immunoSEQ multiplex PCR; TCRdb keeps in-frame clones, though not all of them. Here the sample spans about 100,000 clones, about 90% being singletons. Sequencing was carried out using Tregs sorted from blood. Receptors originate from a human donor in good health.

This sequence joins TRBV2 and TRBJ1-1; 8 bases line up with TRBD1. Germline V CDR1 and CDR2: SNHLY, FYNNEI. The CDR3 runs to 15 residues. V lost 6 bases and J lost 0; bases outside the gene matches: 6. The CDR3 spells CASSVQGAMNTEAFF. Here the CDR3 DNA reads TGTGCCAGCAGCGTGCAGGGGGCCATGAACACTGAAGCTTTCTTT.

This clone came up once. J is TRBJ1-1 and V is TRBV5-1; TRBD1 agrees at 8 bases. Germline V lookup: CDR1 SGHRS, CDR2 YFSETQ. The CDR3 is made up of 17 amino acids. The junction had 16 bases not matched to a gene; V was cut back by 4 bases and J by 5 bases. CDR3 loop: CASSPLYSAGGRTEAFF. The CDR3 DNA follows: TGCGCCAGCAGCCCCCTCTATAGTGCAGGGGGCCGGACTGAAGCTTTCTTT. Using reference TRBV5-1 and TRBJ1-1 for the parts outside the CDR3, the full variable domain is KAGVTQTPRYLIKTRGQQVTLSCSPISGHRSVSWYQQTPGQGLQFLFEYFSETQRNKGNFPGRFSGRQFSNSRSEMNVSTLELGDSALYLCASSPLYSAGGRTEAFFGQGTRLTVV.

The chain combines TRBV29-1 with TRBJ2-6; no clear D. CDR1 is SQVTM and CDR2 is ANQGSEA in the germline V gene. Trimming stripped 0 bases from V and 1 base from J, with 4 bases between. The CDR3 has 14 residues. For the CDR3, the DNA is TGCAGCGTTGAAGAAGGTTCTGGGGCCAACGTCCTGACTTTC. Translating gives CSVEEGSGANVLTF. The whole variable domain, remainder taken from reference TRBV29-1 and TRBJ2-6, is SAVISQKPSRDICQRGTSLTIQCQVDSQVTMMFWYRQQPGQSLTLIATANQGSEATYESGFVIDKFPISRPNLTFSTLTVSNMSPEDSSIYLCSVEEGSGANVLTFGAGSRLTVL.

The chain joins TRBV5-1 to TRBJ1-1; 8 nucleotides match TRBD1. Germline assignment: CDR1 SGHRS and CDR2 YFSETQ. The CDR3 contains 14 residues. V lost 3 bases to trimming and J lost 5 bases; unmatched junction nucleotides: 6. This chain's CDR3 is CASSWTGNPTEAFF. The CDR3 bases are TGCGCCAGCAGCTGGACAGGGAATCCGACTGAAGCTTTCTTT.

The rearrangement joins TRBV5-8 to TRBJ2-1; D not certain. This CDR3 is 12 amino acids long. Trimming removed 1 base from V and 6 bases from J, with 5 bases in between. Germline CDR1 SGHTS, CDR2 YDEGEE. This chain's CDR3 is CASSLLTNEQFF. Written as DNA, the CDR3 is TGTGCCAGCAGCTTGTTAACCAATGAGCAGTTCTTC.

V gene TRBV2 combines with J gene TRBJ2-2; D is unresolved. V lost 5 bases, J lost 6 bases, and 13 bases lay in between. The CDR3 runs 14 residues. Looked up from germline, CDR1 is SNHLY and CDR2 is FYNNEI. The CDR3 nucleotides are TGTGCCAGCAGTCAACGACACTTACCCGGGGAGCTGTTTTTT. Translating it yields CASSQRHLPGELFF.

This rearrangement joins TRBV6-5 to TRBJ1-2, with D unresolved. The CDR3 is 13 amino acids. Germline V gene sequence: CDR1 MNHEY, CDR2 SVGAGI. With 3 bases removed from V and 2 bases from J, the gap between germline ends came to 7 bases. The CDR3 bases are TGTGCCAGCAGTTATACTTCGAACTATGGCTACACCTTC. This encodes CASSYTSNYGYTF.

This clone was detected a few times. The sample carries other DNA sequences with the same CDR3. The chain carries TRBV5-1 and TRBJ1-5, with D unresolved. V lost 0 bases and J 1 base, leaving 2 bases between the germline ends. The V gene's germline CDR1 is SGHRS and CDR2 YFSETQ. This CDR3 is 13 amino acids long. CDR3 protein: CASSLDSNQPQHF. In DNA form, the CDR3 reads TGCGCCAGCAGCTTGGACAGCAATCAGCCCCAGCATTTT.

This clone has just one count. The rearrangement uses TRBV5-1 and TRBJ2-5; D is perhaps TRBD2 (5 bases). This CDR3 is 18 amino acids long. V was shortened by 4 bases and J by 4 bases, with 26 bases between the two germline ends. CDR1 and CDR2 (germline): SGHRS, YFSETQ. CDR3 coding DNA: TGCGCCAGCAGCCCGGTGGCCCATAGCGCTCAGATGGGAGAGACCCAGTACTTC. Its protein product is CASSPVAHSAQMGETQYF. The full variable domain, its missing parts supplied by reference TRBV5-1 and TRBJ2-5, is KAGVTQTPRYLIKTRGQQVTLSCSPISGHRSVSWYQQTPGQGLQFLFEYFSETQRNKGNFPGRFSGRQFSNSRSEMNVSTLELGDSALYLCASSPVAHSAQMGETQYFGPGTRLLVL.

The chain joins TRBV4-2 to TRBJ1-4, with 9 bases that match TRBD1. CDR1 LGHNA and CDR2 YNFKEQ come from the germline V gene. This CDR3 spans 16 amino acids. Trimming removed 4 bases from V and 6 bases from J; junction bases left unmatched: 9. Here the CDR3 reads CASSPTHGTGYEKLFF. The CDR3 coding sequence is TGTGCCAGCAGCCCGACACACGGGACAGGGTATGAAAAACTGTTTTTT.

The sample holds a few counts of this clone. The J gene is TRBJ2-7, the V gene TRBV7-9, with D hard to call. Germline V gene lookup returns CDR1 SEHNR and CDR2 FQNEAQ (reference sequence). CDR3 size: 12 residues. Trimming left V 3 bases short and J 0 bases short, with 3 bases between. The CDR3 nucleotides are TGTGCCAGCAGCTTGAACTCCTACGAGCAGTACTTC. Amino acid sequence: CASSLNSYEQYF.

V usage is TRBV19 and J usage is TRBJ2-7; TRBD2 aligns across 9 bases. The CDR3 covers 14 residues. The J segment lost 5 bases and the V segment lost 4 bases, leaving 6 bases of the junction unmatched. Germline V gene sequence: CDR1 LNHDA, CDR2 SQIVND (reference sequence). CDR3 nucleotides: TGTGCCAGTAGTACCTTAGCGGGAGTCCACGAGCAGTACTTC. Amino acid sequence: CASSTLAGVHEQYF.

The rearrangement links TRBV4-1 to TRBJ2-7, with 9 positions matching TRBD1. Per germline, CDR1 MGHRA and CDR2 YSYEKL. The trim removed 1 base at V and 4 bases at J, leaving 8 bases unmatched. The length of the CDR3 is 16 residues. CDR3 amino acids: CASSQVPGQGLYEQYF. CDR3 in DNA: TGCGCCAGCAGCCAAGTACCGGGACAGGGTCTTTACGAGCAGTACTTC.

As concerns this clone: Different DNA sequences within this sample yield the same CDR3. The rearrangement links TRBV19 to TRBJ1-1, with TRBD1 identical over 9 bases. The germline gives CDR1 LNHDA, CDR2 SQIVND (reference sequence). The V gene end was trimmed by 8 bases and the J gene end by 5 bases; junction bases not matched to a gene: 6. The length of the CDR3 is 13 residues. CDR3 residues: CASGQGLGTEAFF. The CDR3 DNA reads as TGTGCCAGTGGACAGGGGTTGGGGACTGAAGCTTTCTTT.

The rearrangement uses TRBV7-3 and TRBJ2-5; the match to TRBD2 covers 11 bases. Germline V gene lookup returns CDR1 SGHTA and CDR2 FQGTGA. The CDR3 loop spans 17 amino acids. V lost 1 base and J lost 4; bases outside the gene matches: 8. In DNA form, the CDR3 reads TGTGCCAGCAGCTTAAGCGGTCTAGCGGGAGGTGGAGAGACCCAGTACTTC. This gives the protein CASSLSGLAGGGETQYF.

The rearrangement links TRBV7-9 to TRBJ2-5; D may be TRBD2 (6 bases). The CDR3 spans 14 residues. CDR1 is SEHNR and CDR2 is FQNEAQ in the germline V gene (reference sequence). Trimming cost V 1 base and J 7 bases, with 13 bases left between them. The chain's CDR3 is CASSLERTIGTQYF. For the CDR3, the DNA is TGTGCCAGCAGCTTAGAGAGGACTATAGGGACCCAGTACTTC.

This clone has only one observation. The V and J genes are TRBV7-6 and TRBJ2-7; the D gene is possibly TRBD2 (5 bases). CDR3 size: 13 residues. The germline V gene has CDR1 SGHVS and CDR2 FNYEAQ. The V and J ends lost 8 bases and 2 bases respectively, with 13 bases between them. This chain's CDR3 is CASSPQAAYEQYF. The CDR3 DNA sequence: TGTGCCAGCTCCCCCCAAGCGGCCTACGAGCAGTACTTC.

This clone appeared once. V gene TRBV11-2 combines with J gene TRBJ2-3; D is undetermined. The V end lost 2 bases, the J end lost 1 base, and 10 bases lay between the germline ends. The CDR3 totals 15 residues. The germline gives CDR1 SGHAT, CDR2 FQNNGV. CDR3 protein: CASSLQLTGTDTQYF. CDR3 sequence (DNA): TGTGCCAGCAGCTTACAACTAACAGGCACAGATACGCAGTATTTT.

The V and J genes are TRBV5-5 and TRBJ2-7, with D possibly matching TRBD1 (5 bases). The V and J ends lost 0 bases and 4 bases respectively, with 17 bases between them. The CDR3 has 16 residues. Germline loops: CDR1 SGHKS, CDR2 YYEKEE (reference sequence). Here the CDR3 reads CASSLGSGLRGYEQYF. The CDR3, as DNA: TGTGCCAGCAGCTTGGGTTCGGGCCTAAGGGGATACGAGCAGTACTTC.

CDR3 amino acids: CASSLSQANNQPQHF. The CDR3 bases are TGTGCCAGCAGCTTGTCTCAGGCTAACAATCAGCCCCAGCATTTT. The genes are TRBV5-6 and TRBJ1-5; D unresolved. Germline V gene sequence: CDR1 SGHDT, CDR2 YYEEEE. The CDR3 consists of 15 residues. V was clipped by 1 base and J by 3 bases, with 11 bases between them. The full variable domain, completed using reference TRBV5-6 and TRBJ1-5, is DAGVTQSPTHLIKTRGQQVTLRCSPKSGHDTVSWYQQALGQGPQFIFQYYEEEERQRGNFPDRFSGHQFPNYSSELNVNALLLGDSALYLCASSLSQANNQPQHFGDGTRLSIL.

The chain combines TRBV25-1 with TRBJ1-1, with D unclear. Germline-derived CDR1 and CDR2 are MGHDK and SYGVNS. CDR3 size: 14 residues. The V and J ends lost 2 bases and 3 bases respectively, with 10 bases between them. The CDR3 bases are TGTGCCAGCAGTGAAAATCTAGATTACACTGAAGCTTTCTTT. Protein sequence: CASSENLDYTEAFF.

This sequence joins TRBV2 and TRBJ1-2; D possibly corresponds to TRBD1 (5 bases). The germline V gene has CDR1 SNHLY and CDR2 FYNNEI. This CDR3 has 14 amino acids. V was cut by 6 bases and J by 1 base, with 12 bases left in between. In DNA, the CDR3 is TGTGCCAGCAGGGGACGGACGGATAACTATGGCTACACCTTC. Protein sequence: CASRGRTDNYGYTF.

The chain carries TRBV21-1 and TRBJ1-3. TRBV21-1 is described as a pseudogene. The CDR3 runs 17 residues. CDR3 sequence: CASSKVTPSDPGNTIYF. CDR3 in DNA: TGTGCCAGCAGCAAAGTAACTCCTTCCGACCCCGGAAACACCATATATTTT.

This clone was picked up a small number of times. This chain links TRBV18 with TRBJ1-1; D remains unclear. The CDR3 is made up of 18 amino acids. The ends were cut back, 4 bases at V and 1 base at J, with 22 bases in the middle. Germline loops: CDR1 KGHSH, CDR2 LQKENI. In DNA, the CDR3 is TGTGCCAGCTCACGGAGTTTGGATGCTGGGGAGGGGAACACTGAAGCTTTCTTT. It yields the protein CASSRSLDAGEGNTEAFF. The full variable domain, with the rest looked up from reference TRBV18 and TRBJ1-1, is NAGVMQNPRHLVRRRGQEARLRCSPMKGHSHVYWYRQLPEEGLKFMVYLQKENIIDESGMPKERFSAEFPKEGPSILRIQQVVRGDSAAYFCASSRSLDAGEGNTEAFFGQGTRLTVV.

V gene TRBV5-4 combines with J gene TRBJ2-5, with a possible D match to TRBD2 (5 bases). V was trimmed by 2 bases and J by 5 bases, leaving 13 bases between them. The V gene's germline CDR1 is SGHNT and CDR2 YYREEE (reference sequence). The CDR3 runs 14 residues. DNA for the CDR3: TGTGCCAGCAGCTTTGAGAGGGATAGGGAGACCCAGTACTTC. Encoded protein: CASSFERDRETQYF.

The chain is built from TRBV18 and TRBJ2-6; D is ambiguous. From germline, CDR1 is KGHSH and CDR2 LQKENI. The length of the CDR3 is 15 residues. V was shortened by 3 bases and J by 0 bases, with 6 bases between the two germline ends. This CDR3 is CASSPGVSGANVLTF. For the CDR3, the DNA is TGTGCCAGCTCACCTGGAGTCTCTGGGGCCAACGTCCTGACTTTC. The full variable domain, with the rest looked up from reference TRBV18 and TRBJ2-6, is NAGVMQNPRHLVRRRGQEARLRCSPMKGHSHVYWYRQLPEEGLKFMVYLQKENIIDESGMPKERFSAEFPKEGPSILRIQQVVRGDSAAYFCASSPGVSGANVLTFGAGSRLTVL.